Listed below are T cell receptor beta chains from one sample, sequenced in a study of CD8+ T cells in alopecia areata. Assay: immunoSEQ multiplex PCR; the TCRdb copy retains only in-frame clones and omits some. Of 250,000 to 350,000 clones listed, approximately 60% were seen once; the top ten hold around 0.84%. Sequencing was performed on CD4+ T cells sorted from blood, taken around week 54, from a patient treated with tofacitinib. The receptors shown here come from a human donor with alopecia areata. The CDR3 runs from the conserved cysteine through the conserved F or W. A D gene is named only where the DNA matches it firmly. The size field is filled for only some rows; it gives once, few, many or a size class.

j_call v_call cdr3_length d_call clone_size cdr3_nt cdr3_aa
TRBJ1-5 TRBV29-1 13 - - TGCAGCGTTGCCTCGGATAGCAATCAGCCCCAGCATTTT CSVASDSNQPQHF
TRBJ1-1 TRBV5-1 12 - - TGCGCCAGCAGCATAGGACAGAATGAAGCTTTCTTT CASSIGQNEAFF
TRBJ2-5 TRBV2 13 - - TGTGCCACCCCGGACAGGGAGGGAGAGACCCAGTACTTC CATPDREGETQYF
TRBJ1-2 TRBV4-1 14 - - TGCGCCAGCAGCCAAGGTGGGGGATTTGGTGGCTACACCTTC CASSQGGGFGGYTF
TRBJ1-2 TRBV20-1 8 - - TGCAGTGCCCGCTCCGGGACCTTC CSARSGTF
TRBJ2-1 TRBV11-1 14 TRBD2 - TGTGCCAGCAGCGCGCGGGAGCCCCTCAGTGAGCAGTTCTTC CASSAREPLSEQFF
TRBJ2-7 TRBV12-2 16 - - TGTGCAAGTCGCTTAGCGGACGGGGACCAAGAGTACGAGCAGTACTTC CASRLADGDQEYEQYF
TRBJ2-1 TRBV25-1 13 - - TGTGCCAGCAGTGAACTGGCGTACAATGAGCAGTTCTTC CASSELAYNEQFF
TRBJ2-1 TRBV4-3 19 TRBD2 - TGCGCCAGCAGCCAAGGGACTAGCGGGGGGACTGGGTCCTACAATGAGCAGTTCTTC CASSQGTSGGTGSYNEQFF
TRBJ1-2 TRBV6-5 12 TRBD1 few TGTGCCAGCAGCCCCGGACAGGGACGCTACACCTTC CASSPGQGRYTF
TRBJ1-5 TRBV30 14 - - TGTGCCTGGAGTGTACTGGCCGGGGGAGGGGCCCAGCATTTT CAWSVLAGGGAQHF
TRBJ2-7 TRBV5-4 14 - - TGTGCCAGCAGCTTGGACAGGGTTTTTGACGAGCAGTACTTC CASSLDRVFDEQYF
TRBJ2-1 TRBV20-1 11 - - TGCAGTGCTAGTCCGGAGGATGAGCAGTTCTTC CSASPEDEQFF
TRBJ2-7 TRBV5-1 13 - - TGCGCCAGCAGCCCGATTCGAGTTGGCGAGCAGTACTTC CASSPIRVGEQYF
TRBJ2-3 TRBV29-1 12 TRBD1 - TGCAGCGCATCGACAGGGGCAGATACGCAGTATTTT CSASTGADTQYF
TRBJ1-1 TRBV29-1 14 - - TGCAGCGTACGTTCGGAAAATACTGTCGCTGAAGCTTTCTTT CSVRSENTVAEAFF
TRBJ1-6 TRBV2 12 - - TGTGCCAGCAGTGCCGGGGAATCACCCCTCCACTTT CASSAGESPLHF